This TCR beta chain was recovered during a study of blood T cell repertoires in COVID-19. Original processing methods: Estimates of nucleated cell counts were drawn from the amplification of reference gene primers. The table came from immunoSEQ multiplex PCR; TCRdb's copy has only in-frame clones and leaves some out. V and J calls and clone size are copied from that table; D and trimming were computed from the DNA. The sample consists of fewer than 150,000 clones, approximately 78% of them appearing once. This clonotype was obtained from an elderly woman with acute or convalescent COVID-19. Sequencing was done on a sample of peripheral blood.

The chain's CDR3 is CASSEYRLNTGELFF. CDR3 bases: TGTGCCAGCAGTGAATACAGGTTGAACACCGGGGAGCTGTTTTTT. V is TRBV2 and J is TRBJ2-2; possible D gene TRBD1, 5 bases. The germline V and J ends were trimmed by 2 bases and 1 base, with 8 bases remaining between them. The CDR3 is 15 residues long. The V gene's germline CDR1 is SNHLY and CDR2 FYNNEI.